These 15 T cell receptor beta chains share one sample of origin, sequenced in a study of radiotherapy plus CTLA-4 blockade in lung cancer. Data came from immunoSEQ multiplex PCR; TCRdb stores just in-frame clones and leaves some out. The sample contains roughly 97,000 clones, about four fifths of which appear only once. The source material was peripheral blood, sampled from a patient treated with radiotherapy plus ipilimumab. These TCRs come from a human donor with non-small cell lung cancer who had a partial response to radiotherapy plus ipilimumab. Some clones in this sample may be carry-over from other donors' samples.

The chain couples TRBV5-5 to TRBJ2-5; 9 nucleotides agree with TRBD2. The CDR3 has 16 amino acids. Germline CDR1 is SGHKS and CDR2 is YYEKEE (reference sequence). V lost 0 bases and J lost 5; bases outside the gene matches: 8. The CDR3 protein is CASSLVLAGVRETQYF. CDR3 DNA: TGTGCCAGCAGCTTGGTGTTAGCGGGGGTAAGGGAGACCCAGTACTTC.

The chain is built from TRBV6-1 and TRBJ2-1; D is unresolved. Germline assignment: CDR1 MNHNS and CDR2 SASEGT. There are 15 residues in the CDR3. V lost 4 bases to trimming and J lost 0 bases, with 10 bases between them. The CDR3 loop reads CASSVQWSSYNEQFF. The CDR3 nucleotides are TGTGCCAGCAGTGTTCAATGGAGCTCCTACAATGAGCAGTTCTTC.

V usage is TRBV13 and J usage is TRBJ2-2; the match to TRBD2 covers 10 bases. There are 15 residues in the CDR3. Germline assignment: CDR1 PRHDT and CDR2 FYEKMQ (reference sequence). After removal of 6 bases from V and 5 bases from J, the junction contained 6 bases not matched to a gene. CDR3 residues: CASSSGLAQTGELFF. The CDR3 DNA follows: TGTGCCAGCAGTTCGGGACTAGCGCAGACCGGGGAGCTGTTTTTT.

The table lists this clone with a few counts. V is TRBV5-1 and J is TRBJ2-7; 9 bases align to TRBD1. CDR3 length equals 14 residues. Germline V gene lookup returns CDR1 SGHRS and CDR2 YFSETQ. The J segment lost 6 bases and the V segment lost 5 bases, leaving 9 bases of the junction unmatched. CDR3 sequence reads: CASRSTGGLGEQYF. CDR3 bases: TGCGCCAGCAGATCCACAGGGGGCTTGGGCGAGCAGTACTTC.

The rearrangement joins TRBV10-2 to TRBJ1-2; perhaps TRBD1 as D (6 bases). Trimming shortened V by 8 bases and J by 1 base, and 11 bases separated the two germline ends. CDR1 is WSHSY and CDR2 is SAAADI in the germline V gene. The CDR3 runs 13 residues. Here the CDR3 DNA reads TGCGCCAGCTCGGGACAAATTAACTATGGCTACACCTTC. Its protein product is CASSGQINYGYTF.

The rearrangement links TRBV7-2 to TRBJ2-1; a weak D match, TRBD1 (5 bases). Per germline, CDR1 SGHTA and CDR2 FQGNSA. The CDR3 has 12 residues. Between the trimmed V and J ends, which lost 8 bases and 12 bases, there was a span of 17 bases. CDR3 DNA sequence: TGTGCCAGCCAGGGTGCCTCCCCTGTGCAGTTCTTC. Amino acid sequence: CASQGASPVQFF.

The rearrangement links TRBV6-1 to TRBJ2-1, with D perhaps TRBD2 (6 bases). The CDR3 consists of 14 residues. The germline gives CDR1 MNHNS, CDR2 SASEGT. Trimming pared 10 bases from V and 4 bases from J, leaving 17 bases between. CDR3 sequence reads: CATTPGLSYNEQFF. The CDR3 DNA sequence: TGTGCCACCACCCCGGGACTCTCTTACAATGAGCAGTTCTTC.

With respect to this clone: This sample includes further DNA sequences coding for the same CDR3. V and J are TRBV15 and TRBJ1-1, with D perhaps matching TRBD1 (5 bases). The CDR3 is made up of 13 amino acids. Germline-derived CDR1 and CDR2 are LNHNV and YYDKDF (reference sequence). The V end lost 5 bases, the J end lost 1 base, and 8 bases lay between the germline ends. The CDR3 reads CATSGQQNTEAFF. In DNA form, the CDR3 reads TGTGCCACCAGCGGACAACAGAACACTGAAGCTTTCTTT.

The J gene is TRBJ2-1, the V gene TRBV5-1; 9 bases align to TRBD1. After removal of 1 base from V and 15 bases from J, the junction contained 5 bases not matched to a gene. CDR1 SGHRS and CDR2 YFSETQ come from the germline V gene. CDR3 length: 12 amino acids. The CDR3 DNA reads TGCGCCAGCAGCTTGCGGGGACAGGGTCCGTTCTTC. Amino acids: CASSLRGQGPFF.

The CDR3 spells CASSLERGGGTDTQYF. CDR3 DNA: TGTGCCAGCAGCTTAGAGAGGGGCGGGGGGACAGATACGCAGTATTTT. This chain uses TRBV7-2 with TRBJ2-3, with TRBD2 matching 8 bases. Trimming removed 1 base from V and 3 bases from J; junction bases left unmatched: 6. The CDR3 is 16 amino acids. Germline V gene lookup returns CDR1 SGHTA and CDR2 FQGNSA.

The count of this clone is one. CDR3 nucleotide sequence: TGTGCCAGCAGCACTCTCCGGGCTAGCGGGAGGGGCACAGATACGCAGTATTTT. Translating gives CASSTLRASGRGTDTQYF. V usage is TRBV11-2 and J usage is TRBJ2-3; 12 nucleotides agree with TRBD2. Germline CDR1 is SGHAT and CDR2 is FQNNGV. The CDR3 sequence is 18 residues long. V was pared by 5 bases and J by 1 base, with 10 bases of the junction left unmatched.

This clone was seen just once. This rearrangement joins TRBV6-1 to TRBJ2-7; unclear D gene. Per the germline V gene, CDR1 is MNHNS and CDR2 is SASEGT. Trimming stripped 7 bases from V and 6 bases from J, with 13 bases between. The length of the CDR3 is 12 residues. The CDR3: CASMRRLGEQYF. In DNA form, the CDR3 reads TGTGCCAGCATGAGGAGATTGGGCGAGCAGTACTTC.

This clone was picked up one time. This chain links TRBV7-8 with TRBJ1-5, with no clear D. Germline V gene sequence: CDR1 SGHVS, CDR2 FQNEAQ. Trimming cost V 0 bases and J 5 bases, with 14 bases left between them. The CDR3 is 16 residues long. The CDR3 is CASSLAGPGVDQPQHF. CDR3 in DNA: TGTGCCAGCAGCTTAGCGGGCCCGGGAGTGGATCAGCCCCAGCATTTT.

Only a few counts were recorded for this clone. V is TRBV6-6 and J is TRBJ2-7; D perhaps matches TRBD2 (6 bases). V lost 2 bases and J lost 1, with 12 bases in between. Germline V CDR1 and CDR2: MNHNY, SVGAGI (reference sequence). CDR3 length: 15 amino acids. CDR3 amino acids: CASSYQGGASYEQYF. CDR3 coding DNA: TGTGCCAGCAGTTACCAAGGAGGGGCGTCCTACGAGCAGTACTTC.

V gene TRBV6-5 combines with J gene TRBJ2-7; the D gene is possibly TRBD2 (5 bases). CDR3 length equals 13 residues. V lost 6 bases to trimming and J lost 3 bases, with 12 bases between them. Germline lookup yields CDR1 MNHEY and CDR2 SVGAGI. CDR3 sequence (DNA): TGTGCCAGCAGGGTCAGAGGGAGCTACGAGCAGTACTTC. Amino acid sequence: CASRVRGSYEQYF.